This T cell receptor (beta chain) was sequenced during a study of T cell changes during pregnancy in multiple sclerosis. The data were produced by immunoSEQ multiplex PCR, yet TCRdb's version contains in-frame clones alone and is incomplete. The sample contains around 40,000 clones, 90% of which appear only once. V lost 7 bases and J lost 8; bases outside the gene matches: 7. The CDR3 contains 12 residues. The germline V gene encodes CDR1 SGHTA and CDR2 FQGNSA. This clonotype originated in a female donor with multiple sclerosis, enrolled in a pregnancy study. This sequence joins TRBV7-2 and TRBJ1-1; 7 bases match TRBD1. Specimen: CD4+ T cells from peripheral blood mononuclear cells, collected in the second trimester of pregnancy. This CDR3 reads CASIQGGVEAFF. The CDR3 region has the DNA TGTGCCAGCATCCAAGGGGGCGTGGAAGCTTTCTTT.